This entry concerns a single TCR beta chain. This clonotype was counted many times. Its antigen remains unidentified. No much larger clonotype is one base removed from it; base qualities were not supplied. The record originates from a study of T cell repertoires in cytomegalovirus infection (dated by TCRdb to about 2019). About the investigation overall: The HLA type of each donor mattered for the analysis, because public TCR beta signatures pointed to carriage of CMV infection along with the matching HLA type.

The run used an Illumina HiSeq 1500. TCRdb reprocessed the public reads (quality trimming at Q25 with fastp, clone calling with MiXCR) and kept in-frame beta chains. Identical CDR3 proteins give one entry, which carries the most common genes and DNA. This sample is represented by around 530,000 distinct CDR3 sequences; around 27% of them were singletons. The ten largest account for about 13% of the sample. What the work shows at the level of the full study, not this receptor alone: Carriers of CMV infection plus the relevant HLA type were discriminated by the cumulative frequency of public TCR beta family members in the study cohort and in an independent roughly 400-donor cohort. The ex vivo response was dominated by HLA-C-restricted CMV-specific TCR beta clonotypes, which also provided the single most frequent clonotype in two of eight donors.

The CDR3 spans 15 residues, from the cysteine through the phenylalanine. Here the CDR3 DNA is all that survives: 45 bases in frame from base 1. The germline V gene sets CDR1 to SGHTA and CDR2 to FQGNSA. The V and J ends are trimmed by 5 bases and 0 bases, leaving 11 bases between them. In this chain, TRBV7-2 is recombined with TRBJ1-3, with a weak D call of TRBD1 (6 bases match). Material for sequencing was PBMCs. This receptor was obtained from a human donor in good health (CMV status not recorded). Some clones in this sample may be carry-over from other donors' samples. The DNA is TGTGCCAGCAGCCTCGACAGGCTCTCTGGAAACACCATATATTTT. This gives the protein CASSLDRLSGNTIYF.